This T cell receptor beta chain was sequenced during a study of regulatory and conventional T cells in RAG deficiency. Study-wide results and limits: These Omenn syndrome Treg sorts may hold peripherally activated cells instead.

Blood CD4+ CD25-low CD127-high conventional T cells supplied the genomic DNA template. TCRdb keeps only in-frame clones here, not all; method: immunoSEQ multiplex PCR. Among some 30,000 clones, around 96% were seen once, and the ten largest hold about 0.32%. The CDR3 is made up of 12 amino acids. V was pared by 5 bases and J by 6 bases, with 10 bases between. Germline lookup yields CDR1 SGHAT and CDR2 FQNNGV. Details on this clone: The antigen is undetermined.

These data were also reused for a study on regulatory T cells. That report adds: Amplification used 52 TRBV primers and 13 TRBJ primers.

Specimen: CD25- CD4+ T cells sorted from blood. The origin of this receptor is a human donor in good health. This sequence joins TRBV11-2 and TRBJ1-2; D call uncertain. The CDR3 DNA follows: TGTGCCAGCAGCCCGTACGGGGATGGCTACACCTTC. This codes for CASSPYGDGYTF.